This T cell receptor (beta chain) was captured in a study of regulatory T cells in long-lasting Graves disease (TCRdb year 2021). About the full investigation: Newly diagnosed Graves' disease patients had taken antithyroid drugs for less than 3 months. Patients with persistent Graves' disease were compared with patients with newly diagnosed Graves' disease using TCR sequencing and RNA sequencing of peripheral blood. The study took place in China and was registered as a clinical trial. A total of about 35 samples underwent TCR sequencing, from 13 patients with persistent Graves' disease and 20 or so patients with newly diagnosed Graves' disease. Overall results and qualifications from the work: Compared with newly diagnosed patients, patients with persistent Graves' disease had lower TCR Shannon entropy and fewer highly expanded clones, which suggests clonal expansion. A larger number of public clonotypes was shared among persistent patients (around 2,700) than among newly diagnosed patients (roughly 970). TRBV28, TRBJ1-2 and TRBJ2-5 were preferentially used in persistent disease, while TRBV20-1 and TRBJ2-1 were favored in newly diagnosed disease. The small sample size was acknowledged by the authors as a limitation that may reduce accuracy. Because the primary lesion, thyroid tissue, could not be accessed, the study looked at peripheral blood alone. Sequencing and analysis were restricted to the TCR beta chain.

The junction carries 10 bases between V and J, which are trimmed by 5 bases and 6 bases respectively. Reading from cysteine to phenylalanine, the CDR3 counts 13 amino acids. CDR3 DNA is the only sequence kept; it has 39 bases, read in frame from the first base. CDR1 and CDR2, per the germline V gene, are SGHTA and FQGNSA. The sample's time point, from its label and the paper: newly diagnosed GD, antithyroid drugs for less than 3 months. For both TCR sequencing and RNA sequencing, RNA was extracted from PBMCs using TRIzol. The diagnosis of Graves' disease was made according to American Thyroid Association guidelines. Patients were recruited from an endocrinology department in Xi'an, China. Each patient gave 7.5 to 10 milliliters of peripheral blood, collected in an EDTA anticoagulant tube. Ficoll Paque Plus density gradient separation was used to isolate PBMCs, and no further T cell sorting was performed. An Agilent 2100 Bioanalyzer and agarose gel were used to check RNA quality, while a NanoDrop 2000 measured RNA concentration.

The library was prepared using multiplex PCR. Sequencing was performed on an Illumina HiSeq 4000. To build TCR beta libraries, CDR3 regions were amplified by Arm-PCR using iRepertoire HTBI primers. PCR products were gel purified before sequencing. The authors processed their data as follows. A total of roughly 58 TRBV and under 15 TRBJ segments were identified across samples and were used for gene usage analysis of CDR3 amino acid clonotypes. Filtered high-quality paired reads were merged into contigs using COPE and FqMerger. BLAST was used to align contigs to IMGT TRBV, TRBD and TRBJ reference genes, and CDR3 was defined according to IMGT. Any clonotype with a frequency above 0.1% was classified as a highly expanded clone. Repertoire diversity was measured by Shannon entropy, and V-J evenness by the Gini coefficient. Clonotypes shared by more than one individual were considered public. TCRdb redid the processing of the public reads, applying fastp at Q25 and MiXCR, and retained in-frame beta chains. Rows matching on CDR3 protein sequence are summarized as one entry with the most common DNA and genes. The V and J calls come from TCRdb's annotation, not from the publication. This sample is represented by hundreds of thousands of distinct CDR3 sequences; around 16% of them were singletons. The ten largest make up over 7% of the sample.

Points on this clonotype: No cognate antigen has been identified for it. Base qualities are not provided; no much larger clone lies one nucleotide away.

The same data also went into a second study, on T cells in Graves' hyperthyroidism and ophthalmopathy. The second paper states: Stable Graves' hyperthyroidism was defined as the absence of progression to ophthalmopathy over 18 months of follow-up. Hyperthyroidism patients were newly diagnosed, with disease duration under 2 months, and aged 18 to 65 years. Patients with uncontrolled infections, other autoimmune diseases, pregnancy or lactation were excluded. Diagnoses were established on the basis of clinical symptoms, serum thyroxine and TRAb, thyroid ultrasound, and orbital computed tomography. The first round of RT-PCR for the TCR CDR3 was performed with the HTBI primer set and the Qiagen OneStep RT-PCR kit. Most expanded thyroid clonotypes (frequency above 0.001) were also found in blood, which suggests that blood repertoires may mirror thyroid immune responses. A model built on a 13 V-J signature distinguished ophthalmopathy from stable hyperthyroidism, reaching roughly 88% sensitivity and 81.08% specificity in cross-validation and 80%/75% in testing. In validation, the model predicted progression to ophthalmopathy with 65% to 71% sensitivity and less than 75% specificity, a median of 6.5 months before onset. To identify TCR V-J signatures that set the groups apart, the researchers used a discovery cohort of 90 to 100 patients, made up of 40 to 45 with Graves' ophthalmopathy and approximately 57 with stable Graves' hyperthyroidism. Prospective prediction of ophthalmopathy was tested in an independent validation cohort of 18 to 20 hyperthyroidism patients and around 16 patients who later progressed to ophthalmopathy. The roughly 100 discovery patients were randomly divided into training and test sets at a 7:3 ratio. The study also compared thyroid tissue and blood T-cell repertoires from 5 to 7 Graves' hyperthyroidism patients. Once sampling was done, hyperthyroidism patients were given methimazole at a starting dose of 30 mg daily, whereas ophthalmopathy patients were given high-dose intravenous methylprednisolone. A second multiplex PCR round built the libraries, followed by size selection and purification. Sequencing of the libraries was done on an Illumina HiSeq2000 using paired-end 100 bp reads. SOAPnuke was used to process the raw data, removing reads that contained adapters or uncalled bases, had a mean Phred below 15, or lacked an exact match to the constant primer or identifier. High-quality paired reads were merged using COPE v1.2.5, and each unique nucleotide sequence was defined as a clonotype. Clonotypes were aligned to IMGT TRBV, TRBD and TRBJ reference segments using MiTCR v1.1. Analysis was restricted to V-J combinations with a frequency above 0.0001, which covered over 98% of repertoires. The TCS score was defined as F50 (clonal expansion) divided by E x V (chaos), with BLOSUM62-based TCRdist calculated between CDR3 peptides within each V-J. Welch's t-statistics and random forest reduced 500 to 550 V-J features to under 15, which were used in a naive Bayes classifier (R e1071). No statistical method was used to fix the sample size in advance, and group allocation was not hidden from the investigators. TCR Vbeta CDR3 sequencing of 135 peripheral blood samples (under 45 ophthalmopathy, some 75 hyperthyroidism and roughly 17 progressor patients) is reported in the paper.

The chain uses TRBV7-2 and TRBJ2-2; the D gene remains uncertain. The receptor's source is a middle-aged woman with Graves disease. Donor details come from another sample of the same person, matched by shared clones. Sequenced material: peripheral blood mononuclear cells (PBMCs), taken at new diagnosis, from a patient treated with antithyroid drugs. The CDR3 has the sequence CASSPVHAGELFF. The DNA sequence is given as TGTGCCAGCAGCCCTGTACACGCCGGGGAGCTGTTTTTT.